This note documents a single TCR beta chain sequence. The source of the sample is a study of blood T cells in healthy people across ages. It was with a sample-barcoded 5' primer and a J-beta primer mix that a second PCR of roughly 6 to 12 cycles was run. Each CDR3 protein is one row after TCRdb ran MiXCR on the 5' RACE reads. The table includes about 1.6 million distinct CDR3 sequences, roughly 32% detected once. V lost 1 base and J 2 bases, leaving 8 bases between the germline ends. Germline lookup yields CDR1 DFQATT and CDR2 SNEGSKA (reference sequence). The CDR3 is 13 residues long. The receptor was derived from a woman under 40 in good health. This chain joins TRBV20-1 and TRBJ2-5; D remains ambiguous. The sequencing input was blood. DNA for the CDR3: TGCAGTGCTAGAGGGGCATCTCAAGAGACCCAGTACTTC. Its protein product is CSARGASQETQYF.